The present entry profiles one T cell receptor beta chain with its context. What it recognizes is unknown. Data came from immunoSEQ multiplex PCR; TCRdb stores just in-frame clones and leaves some out. Altogether 15,000 to 25,000 clones are present, approximately 80% being singletons, with the ten largest covering over 3%. This entry is derived from a study of T cells and Merkel cell carcinoma outcomes. Overall study results and limits: Reportedly, T-cell repertoire with density predicts Merkel cell carcinoma outcomes.

The sequence derives from a human donor with Merkel cell carcinoma. Source material: tumor tissue from Merkel cell carcinoma.

This chain's CDR3 is CAASEVAVTDTQYF. The DNA for the CDR3 is TGTGCCGCCTCCGAGGTAGCGGTCACAGATACGCAGTATTTT. This chain connects TRBV6-1 to TRBJ2-3; tentative D call: TRBD2 (6 bases). Trimming took 11 bases from V and 2 from J, leaving 17 bases between them. CDR1 and CDR2 from the germline V gene are MNHNS and SASEGT. The CDR3 loop spans 14 amino acids.